This TCR beta chain was obtained from a study of blood T cell repertoires in COVID-19. Study context: T cells, B-cell-depleted T cells, or PBMCs supplied cDNA or gDNA.

In this sample, this clone turned up once. In the original workflow: Reference gene primers were amplified, and this amplification served to estimate nucleated cell counts. Clones were sequenced by immunoSEQ multiplex PCR, and TCRdb holds only the in-frame ones, with some missing. Clone size and the V and J calls come from that table; the DNA yielded D and trimming. In the table there are 50,000 to 75,000 clones, roughly 87% of which are singletons. The CDR3 has 16 amino acids. The junction had 13 bases not matched to a gene; V was cut back by 6 bases and J by 5 bases. Germline-derived CDR1 and CDR2 are MNHEY and SVGEGT.

V gene TRBV6-2 or TRBV6-3 combines with J gene TRBJ2-5, with 9 positions matching TRBD2. This clonotype was obtained from an elderly man in a cohort sampled during active COVID-19. Input material: peripheral blood. Written as DNA, the CDR3 is TGTGCCAGCAGCCTAAGCGGGGGGTCCTTTCATGAGACCCAGTACTTC. It codes for CASSLSGGSFHETQYF.